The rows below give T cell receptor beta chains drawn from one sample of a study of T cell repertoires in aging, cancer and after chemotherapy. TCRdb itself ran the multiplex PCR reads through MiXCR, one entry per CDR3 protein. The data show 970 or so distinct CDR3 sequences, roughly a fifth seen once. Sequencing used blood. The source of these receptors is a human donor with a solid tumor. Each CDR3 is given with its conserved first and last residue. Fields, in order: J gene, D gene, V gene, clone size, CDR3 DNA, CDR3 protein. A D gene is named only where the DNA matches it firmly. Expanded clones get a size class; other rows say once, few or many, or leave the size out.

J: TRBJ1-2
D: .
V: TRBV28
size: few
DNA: TGTGCCAGCGTTCGTAGGGCTGAAGGCTACACCTTC
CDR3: CASVRRAEGYTF

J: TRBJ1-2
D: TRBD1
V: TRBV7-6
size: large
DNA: TGTGCCAGCAGTCGGACAGGGGGCTATGGCTACACCTTC
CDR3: CASSRTGGYGYTF

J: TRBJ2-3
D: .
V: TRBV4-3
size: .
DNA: TGCGCCAGCAGCCAAGATCGGAGGGGGGGGCGGGATACGCAGTATTTT
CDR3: CASSQDRRGGRDTQYF

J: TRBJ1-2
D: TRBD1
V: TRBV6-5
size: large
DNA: TGTGCCAGCACCTACGGACAGGGGGCCTATGGCTACACCTTC
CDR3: CASTYGQGAYGYTF

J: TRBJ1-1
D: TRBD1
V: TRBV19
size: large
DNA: TGTGCCAGTAACAGACAGGGGGCAGGGACTGAAGCTTTCTTT
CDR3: CASNRQGAGTEAFF

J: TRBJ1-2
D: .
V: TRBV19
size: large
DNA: TGTGCCAGTAGGGTCGATGGGTATGAGGGCTACACCTTC
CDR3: CASRVDGYEGYTF

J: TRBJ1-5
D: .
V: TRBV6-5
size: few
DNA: TGTGCCAGCAGTTTTTTCACCGATCAGCCCCAGCATTTT
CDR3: CASSFFTDQPQHF

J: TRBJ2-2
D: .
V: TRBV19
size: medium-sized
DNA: TGTGCCAGTAGTATAGGGCCAGGGAAAACCGGGGAGCTGTTTTTT
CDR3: CASSIGPGKTGELFF

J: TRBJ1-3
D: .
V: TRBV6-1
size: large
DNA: TGTGCCAGCAGTGCGGATATCTCTGGAAACACCATATATTTT
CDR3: CASSADISGNTIYF

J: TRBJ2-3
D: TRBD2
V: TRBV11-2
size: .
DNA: TGTGCCAGCAGCCCCCGGGGACTAGGGTCCACAGATACGCAGTATTTT
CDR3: CASSPRGLGSTDTQYF

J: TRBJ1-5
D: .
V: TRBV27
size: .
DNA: TGTGCCAGCAGTTTATCCCGGGGACGGCAGCCCCAGCATTTT
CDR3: CASSLSRGRQPQHF

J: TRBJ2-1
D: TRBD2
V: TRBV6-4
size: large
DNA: TGTGCCAGCAGTGAAACTAGCGGGGGGGCAGGGGAGCAGTTCTTC
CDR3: CASSETSGGAGEQFF

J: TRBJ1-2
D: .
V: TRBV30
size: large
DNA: TGTGCCTGGAGAGACGACCGAGGTGACTACACCTTC
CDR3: CAWRDDRGDYTF

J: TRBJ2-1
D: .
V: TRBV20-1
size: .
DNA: TGCAGTGCAAATGGGGGGGGACAGAGCTCCTACAATGAGCAGTTCTTC
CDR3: CSANGGGQSSYNEQFF

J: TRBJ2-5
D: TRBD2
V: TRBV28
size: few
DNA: TGTGCCAGCAGTTTAGCGGGGGGGCCGCCTTCTAGGAAGACCCAGTACTTC
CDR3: CASSLAGGPPSRKTQYF

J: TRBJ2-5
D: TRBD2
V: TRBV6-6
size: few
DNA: TGTGCCAGCAAAATCAGCGGGGAAGAGACCCAGTACTTC
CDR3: CASKISGEETQYF

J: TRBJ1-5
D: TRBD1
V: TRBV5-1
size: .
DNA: TGCGCCAGCAGCCCCGGGACAGGGGAACAGCCCCAGCATTTT
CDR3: CASSPGTGEQPQHF

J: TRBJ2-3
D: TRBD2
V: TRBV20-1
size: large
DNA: TGCAGTGCTAGAGACGTCCGGGACTACACGCAGTATTTT
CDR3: CSARDVRDYTQYF

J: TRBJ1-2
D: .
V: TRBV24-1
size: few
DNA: TGTGCCACCAGTGATCCCGGGCAGCCGGTGAAGTGGAAGGACTATGGCTACACCTTC
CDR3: CATSDPGQPVKWKDYGYTF

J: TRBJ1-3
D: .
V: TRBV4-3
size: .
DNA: TGCGCCAGCAGCCAAAGGCACGGGGGGCGTTCTGGAAACACCATATATTTT
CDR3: CASSQRHGGRSGNTIYF

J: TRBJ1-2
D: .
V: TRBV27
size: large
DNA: TGTGCCAGCAGTTTATCCATCAAGGGAGTCTATGGCTACACCTTC
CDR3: CASSLSIKGVYGYTF

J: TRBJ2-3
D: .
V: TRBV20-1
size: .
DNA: TGCAGTCCTCCCTATACAGATACGCAGTATTTT
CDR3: CSPPYTDTQYF

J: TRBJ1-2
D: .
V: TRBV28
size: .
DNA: TGTGCCAGCGCCTGGACCACGTATGGCTACACCTTC
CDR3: CASAWTTYGYTF

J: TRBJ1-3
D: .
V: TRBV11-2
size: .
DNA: TGTGCCAGCAGCTTCCAAGTTACCGGCACCATATATTTT
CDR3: CASSFQVTGTIYF

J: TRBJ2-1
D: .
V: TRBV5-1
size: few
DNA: TGCGCCAGCAGCTTGCGGGGCACCGACAATGAGCAGTTCTTC
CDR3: CASSLRGTDNEQFF

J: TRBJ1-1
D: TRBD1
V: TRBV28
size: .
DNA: TGTGCCAGCAGTTTGACAGGGGGCGCTTCCACTGAAGCTTTCTTT
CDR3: CASSLTGGASTEAFF

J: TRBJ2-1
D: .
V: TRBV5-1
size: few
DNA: TGCGCCAGCAGCCGTTCCTCCGGGACCTACAATGAGCAGTTCTTC
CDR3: CASSRSSGTYNEQFF

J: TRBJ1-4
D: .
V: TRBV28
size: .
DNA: TGTGCCAGCAGTTTGGGAGGGTTGGATGAAAAACTGTTTTTT
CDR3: CASSLGGLDEKLFF